This TCR beta chain originates from a study of blood T cells in healthy people across ages. V was clipped by 6 bases and J by 4 bases, with 12 bases between them. This CDR3 is built from 13 residues. This clonotype turned up a few times. The authors ran a second PCR of about 7 to 12 cycles using a sample-barcoded 5' primer and a J-beta primer mix. TCRdb itself ran the 5' RACE reads through MiXCR, one entry per CDR3 protein. The data show some 760,000 distinct CDR3 sequences, 20% to 30% seen once. These data also formed part of another study, on T cells of mothers and their children. From that second work: Three healthy Caucasian mothers served as donors, and their six children did as well.

The sequenced material came from blood. This clonotype was obtained from a boy aged 5-17 years in good health. The chain joins TRBV12-3 or TRBV12-4 to TRBJ1-2; no firm D call. The chain's CDR3 is CASRPTGFYGYTF. CDR3 nucleotides: TGTGCCAGCAGACCGACGGGGTTCTATGGCTACACCTTC.